This T cell receptor beta chain was captured by sequencing in a study of cytomegalovirus exposure and HLA in healthy donors. General study points: Most sequenced TCRs were rare (though some public TCRs occurred in many donors).

For this clone: The antigen is undetermined.

The CDR3 extends over 17 amino acids. Germline lookup yields CDR1 SGHDT and CDR2 YYEEEE. The junction had 13 bases not matched to a gene; V was cut back by 0 bases and J by 6 bases. Method: immunoSEQ multiplex PCR; TCRdb's copy keeps in-frame clones and lacks some. Of around 180,000 clones in the sample, about 83% are singletons; the top ten hold almost 1.5%. The sequence was obtained from a woman aged 18-29 years in good health and CMV-seronegative. Sequencing was carried out using PBMCs. The chain is built from TRBV5-6 and TRBJ1-2; 8 nucleotides align to TRBD1. The CDR3 is CASSLGPQGAQGHGYTF. CDR3 nucleotides: TGTGCCAGCAGCTTGGGACCGCAGGGGGCGCAAGGTCATGGCTACACCTTC.